This T cell receptor (beta chain) was documented in a study of blood T cell repertoires in COVID-19. Turning to the study itself: COVID-19 samples from acute and convalescent phases originated in the United States, Italy and Spain. Sources were T cells, B-cell-depleted T cells, or PBMCs; the material itself was cDNA or gDNA.

Methods used by the authors: Estimated nucleated cell counts came from reference gene primer amplification. Libraries were prepared by immunoSEQ multiplex PCR; TCRdb keeps only in-frame clonotypes and omits some of them. V and J calls and clone size come straight from that table; D and trimming were deduced from the DNA. The sample lists approximately 70,000 clones; approximately 90% were seen once. V was shortened by 3 bases and J by 1 base, with 12 bases between the two germline ends. The V gene's germline CDR1 is KGHSH and CDR2 LQKENI. The CDR3 sequence is 16 residues long. The chain uses TRBV18 and TRBJ2-2, with D possibly matching TRBD1 (6 bases). This TCR was recovered from a human donor in a cohort sampled during active COVID-19. The sequenced sample consisted of peripheral blood. The CDR3 DNA reads TGTGCCAGCTCACCGCCGGGACAAGGGAACACCGGGGAGCTGTTTTTT. As protein: CASSPPGQGNTGELFF.